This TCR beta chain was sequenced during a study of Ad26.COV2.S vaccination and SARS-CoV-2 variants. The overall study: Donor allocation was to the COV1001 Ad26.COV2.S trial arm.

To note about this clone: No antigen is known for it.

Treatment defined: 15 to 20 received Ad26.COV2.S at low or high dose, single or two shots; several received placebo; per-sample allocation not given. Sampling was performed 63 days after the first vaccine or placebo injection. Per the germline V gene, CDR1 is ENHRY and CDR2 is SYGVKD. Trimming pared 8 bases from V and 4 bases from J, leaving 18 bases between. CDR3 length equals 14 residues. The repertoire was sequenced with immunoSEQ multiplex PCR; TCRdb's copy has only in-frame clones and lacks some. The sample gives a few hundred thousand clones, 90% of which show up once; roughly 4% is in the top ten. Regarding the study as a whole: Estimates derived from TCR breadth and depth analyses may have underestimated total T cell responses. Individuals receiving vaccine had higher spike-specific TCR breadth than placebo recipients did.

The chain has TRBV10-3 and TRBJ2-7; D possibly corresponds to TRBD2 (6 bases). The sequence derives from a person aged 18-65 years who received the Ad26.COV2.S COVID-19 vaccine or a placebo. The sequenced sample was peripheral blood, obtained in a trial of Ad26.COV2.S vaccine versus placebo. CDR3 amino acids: CAIRPASESYEQYF. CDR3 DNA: TGTGCCATCCGCCCTGCTAGCGAGTCGTACGAGCAGTACTTC.